These T cell receptor beta chains were read from a single sample in a study of blood T cell repertoires in COVID-19. The assay was immunoSEQ multiplex PCR, and TCRdb's table has in-frame clones only and misses some. The sample lists 100,000 to 150,000 clones; about 84% were seen once. Specimen: peripheral blood. The receptors here all came from a man between 60 and 70 years old with acute or convalescent COVID-19. CDR3s include the opening cysteine and the closing phenylalanine or tryptophan. The D gene is left open where the match is weak. Size is omitted from some rows. Given values are once, few, many or a class for expanded clones.

TRBD2 | TRBJ2-2 | . | TRBV9 | CASSVVASGIHTGELFF | TGTGCCAGCAGCGTAGTGGCTAGCGGGATACACACCGGGGAGCTGTTTTTT
. | TRBJ1-5 | . | TRBV6-1 | CASSELVFRGNQPQHF | TGTGCCAGCAGTGAACTGGTCTTCCGAGGCAATCAGCCCCAGCATTTT
TRBD1 | TRBJ1-2 | . | TRBV15 | CATSRDSARGKGYTF | TGTGCCACCAGCAGAGATTCCGCCAGGGGGAAGGGCTACACCTTC
. | TRBJ1-4 | . | TRBV9 | CASSPRRVATNEKLFF | TGTGCCAGCAGCCCCAGACGGGTTGCAACTAATGAAAAACTGTTTTTT
. | TRBJ2-1 | . | TRBV12-3/TRBV12-4 | CASSFGDEQFF | TGTGCCAGCAGTTTCGGGGATGAGCAGTTCTTC
. | TRBJ2-7 | . | TRBV20-1 | CSASGPRVPYEQYF | TGCAGTGCTAGTGGGCCCCGGGTTCCTTACGAGCAGTACTTC
TRBD1 | TRBJ1-5 | . | TRBV24-1 | CATSDGDRDQPQHF | TGTGCCACCAGTGATGGGGACAGGGATCAGCCCCAGCATTTT
. | TRBJ1-1 | few | TRBV3-1/TRBV3-2 | CASSQDWTTHAFF | TGTGCCAGCAGCCAAGACTGGACAACGCACGCTTTCTTT
TRBD2 | TRBJ2-1 | . | TRBV28 | CASSLTSGYNEQFF | TGTGCCAGCAGCCTGACTAGCGGCTACAATGAGCAGTTCTTC
. | TRBJ2-7 | . | TRBV9 | CASSPSGDPTVEQYF | TGTGCCAGCAGCCCCTCGGGGGATCCGACGGTGGAGCAGTACTTC
. | TRBJ1-1 | . | TRBV5-5 | CASSLDRGRDMNTEAFF | TGTGCCAGCAGCTTGGACAGAGGCAGGGACATGAACACTGAAGCTTTCTTT
TRBD2 | TRBJ2-5 | . | TRBV29-1 | CSVEVPHQRGPYQETQYF | TGCAGCGTTGAAGTCCCTCATCAGCGGGGGCCGTACCAAGAGACCCAGTACTTC
. | TRBJ2-2 | . | TRBV9 | CASSPDISNTGELFF | TGTGCCAGCAGCCCCGACATCTCGAACACCGGGGAGCTGTTTTTT
. | TRBJ1-5 | few | TRBV19 | CASSRGGPQPQHF | TGTGCCAGTAGTAGGGGGGGCCCTCAGCCCCAGCATTTT
. | TRBJ2-6 | . | TRBV7-9 | CASSTLEGAVSGANVLTF | TGTGCCAGCAGCACTCTCGAAGGGGCAGTCTCTGGGGCCAACGTCCTGACTTTC
TRBD1 | TRBJ2-5 | . | TRBV6-2/TRBV6-3 | CASSSTGEETQYF | TGTGCCAGCAGTTCCACAGGGGAAGAGACCCAGTACTTC
. | TRBJ2-7 | . | TRBV25-1 | CASSRHGGGYEQYF | TGTGCCAGCAGTAGGCATGGGGGAGGTTACGAGCAGTACTTC
. | TRBJ1-2 | . | TRBV30 | CAWSPGHYGYTF | TGTGCCTGGAGCCCAGGGCACTATGGCTACACCTTC
. | TRBJ1-6 | . | TRBV6-1 | CASSEFWGGGSYNSPLHF | TGTGCCAGCAGTGAATTTTGGGGAGGGGGCTCCTATAATTCACCCCTCCACTTT
. | TRBJ1-1 | . | TRBV29-1 | CSVGGSTGTEAFF | TGCAGCGTTGGGGGATCTACGGGGACTGAAGCTTTCTTT
TRBD2 | TRBJ2-1 | . | TRBV11-2 | CASSLVSSGSPGNEQFF | TGTGCCAGCAGCTTAGTGAGTAGCGGGAGCCCTGGCAATGAGCAGTTCTTC
. | TRBJ2-3 | . | TRBV15 | CATSGVTVTDTQYF | TGTGCCACCAGCGGTGTCACTGTGACAGATACGCAGTATTTT
TRBD2 | TRBJ2-1 | . | TRBV9 | CASSAGTSVRNEQFF | TGTGCCAGCAGCGCCGGGACTAGCGTACGGAATGAGCAGTTCTTC
. | TRBJ1-5 | . | TRBV28 | CASSFPDYSNQPQHF | TGTGCCAGCAGTTTCCCAGACTATAGCAATCAGCCCCAGCATTTT
TRBD1 | TRBJ1-2 | . | TRBV7-2 | CASSSLQGYYGYTF | TGTGCCAGCAGCTCACTACAGGGGTACTATGGCTACACCTTC
. | TRBJ2-5 | . | TRBV5-5 | CASSFGTAQETQYF | TGTGCCAGCAGCTTCGGGACTGCCCAAGAGACCCAGTACTTC
. | TRBJ1-2 | . | TRBV7-9 | CASSPSGAGAARYGYTF | TGTGCCAGCAGTCCCTCAGGAGCAGGGGCGGCGCGGTATGGCTACACCTTC
TRBD1 | TRBJ1-2 | . | TRBV6-6 | CASSPGTGARGTYGYTF | TGTGCCAGCAGTCCCGGGACAGGGGCCCGGGGGACCTATGGCTACACCTTC
. | TRBJ1-2 | . | TRBV3-1/TRBV3-2 | CASSQPGQYYGYTF | TGTGCCAGCAGTCAACCAGGACAGTACTATGGCTACACCTTC
. | TRBJ2-7 | . | TRBV18 | CASEGQTSYEQYF | TGTGCCAGCGAAGGACAGACCTCCTACGAGCAGTACTTC
TRBD2 | TRBJ2-7 | . | TRBV7-9 | CASSPSGGRYPEQYF | TGTGCCAGCAGCCCGAGTGGCGGGAGATACCCCGAGCAGTACTTC
. | TRBJ2-3 | . | TRBV21-1 | CASSKGRGTGDDTQYF | TGTGCCAGCAGCAAGGGTAGAGGGACAGGGGACGATACGCAGTATTTT
TRBD1 | TRBJ2-7 | . | TRBV29-1 | CSVRQGSMGEQYF | TGCAGCGTCCGACAGGGTAGCATGGGCGAGCAGTACTTC
TRBD1 | TRBJ2-1 | . | TRBV11-2 | CASSARGLTSYNEQFF | TGTGCCAGCAGCGCGAGGGGGCTGACCTCCTACAATGAGCAGTTCTTC
TRBD1 | TRBJ1-1 | . | TRBV6-1 | CASSASVTGVGTEAFF | TGTGCCAGCAGTGCATCGGTTACAGGGGTGGGCACTGAAGCTTTCTTT
. | TRBJ1-1 | . | TRBV19 | CASSIGRWTEAFF | TGTGCCAGTAGTATCGGGAGGTGGACTGAAGCTTTCTTT
TRBD2 | TRBJ2-5 | . | TRBV2 | CASSREGRETQYF | TGTGCCAGCAGTCGGGAGGGCCGAGAGACCCAGTACTTC
TRBD1 | TRBJ2-7 | . | TRBV5-6 | CASSSGTGSGEQYF | TGTGCCAGCAGCTCTGGGACAGGGTCCGGGGAGCAGTACTTC
TRBD2 | TRBJ2-1 | . | TRBV7-6 | CASSTSGSNYNEQFF | TGTGCCAGCAGCACTAGCGGGAGTAACTACAATGAGCAGTTCTTC
. | TRBJ1-5 | once | TRBV4-1 | CASSPDQTGGNQPQHF | TGCGCCAGCAGCCCAGACCAGACAGGTGGAAATCAGCCCCAGCATTTT
. | TRBJ2-7 | once | TRBV28 | CASSVTNTLFEQYF | TGTGCCAGCAGTGTTACAAACACCCTCTTCGAGCAGTACTTC